This TCR beta chain was sequenced in a study of cytomegalovirus exposure and HLA in healthy donors. Overall study findings and caveats: An analysis was carried out at a later point. It showed that HLA-associated TCR beta chains were more clonally expanded than equally common non-associated chains.

In regard to this clone: Antigen unknown.

The ends were cut back, 4 bases at V and 1 base at J, with 17 bases in the middle. CDR3 length equals 16 residues. The germline V gene has CDR1 SGDLS and CDR2 YYNGEE. Primers for the PCR totalled 60 Vbeta and 13 Jbeta. Sequenced by immunoSEQ multiplex PCR; TCRdb stores in-frame clones only, minus some. Of more than 80,000 clones in the sample, roughly 74% were seen once. This sequence originates from a man aged 40-49 years in good health and CMV-seronegative. The sequenced sample consisted of PBMCs. The J gene is TRBJ1-1, the V gene TRBV9, with D possibly matching TRBD1 (5 bases). CDR3 sequence reads: CASSPWLSGGNTEAFF. DNA for the CDR3: TGTGCCAGCAGCCCCTGGTTGTCGGGGGGGAACACTGAAGCTTTCTTT.